This entry lists 27 T cell receptor beta chains sequenced from one sample in a study of T-cell reconstitution after alpha-beta-depleted transplantation in children. Construction of the TCRbeta library involved unique molecular identifiers. TCRdb redid the calling of the PCR reads with MiXCR, one entry per CDR3 protein. The sample shows 80,000 or so distinct CDR3 sequences, roughly 15% of them seen only once. The source was PBMCs, mostly from graft donor cells, collected 180 days after TCRalphabeta/CD19-depleted stem cell transplant. The receptors derive from a male patient between 2 and 10 years old who had a stem cell transplant for acute lymphoblastic leukemia, so the T cells may come from the graft donor.

This clonotype was picked up many times. This rearrangement joins TRBV5-1 to TRBJ2-3; 7 bases line up with TRBD1. The CDR3 has 14 residues. Trimming took 5 bases from V and 0 from J; bases not matched to a gene: 3. Germline V CDR1 and CDR2: SGHRS, YFSETQ. CDR3 loop: CASSPGQSTDTQYF. The CDR3 DNA follows: TGCGCCAGCAGTCCGGGACAGAGCACAGATACGCAGTATTTT.

The V call is TRBV20-1, the J call TRBJ1-2; D is ambiguous. The CDR3 consists of 14 residues. V lost 0 bases, J lost 4 bases, and 12 bases lay in between. Germline values: CDR1 DFQATT, CDR2 SNEGSKA (reference sequence). CDR3 bases: TGCAGTGCTAGAGACCTTTCCCCGCGCTATGGCTACACCTTC. Its protein product is CSARDLSPRYGYTF.

This sequence joins TRBV9 and TRBJ1-2; 7 bases match TRBD1. CDR3 length equals 14 residues. Germline CDR1 reads SGDLS; CDR2 reads YYNGEE. V lost 0 bases, J lost 4 bases, and 3 bases stayed unmatched. Here the CDR3 DNA reads TGTGCCAGCAGCGTAGAGGCAGGGGGCTATGGCTACACCTTC. It specifies CASSVEAGGYGYTF. The complete variable domain, with remaining parts taken from reference TRBV9 and TRBJ1-2, reads DSGVTQTPKHLITATGQRVTLRCSPRSGDLSVYWYQQSLDQGLQFLIQYYNGEERAKGNILERFSAQQFPDLHSELNLSSLELGDSALYFCASSVEAGGYGYTFGSGTRLTVV.

This clonotype has a handful of counts. The V call is TRBV29-1, the J call TRBJ2-7; possibly TRBD2 for D (6 bases). Germline V gene sequence: CDR1 SQVTM, CDR2 ANQGSEA. Between the trimmed V and J ends, which lost 6 bases and 0 bases, there was a span of 12 bases. The CDR3 is made up of 13 amino acids. This chain's CDR3 is CSVVGGDSYEQYF. Written as DNA, the CDR3 is TGCAGCGTAGTCGGAGGGGACTCCTACGAGCAGTACTTC.

The chain combines TRBV6-5 with TRBJ2-7, with D unresolved. Germline V gene data show CDR1 as MNHEY and CDR2 as SVGAGI. The length of the CDR3 is 13 residues. Trimming pared 2 bases from V and 4 bases from J, leaving 9 bases between. The chain's CDR3 is CASSYRLGYEQYF. The CDR3 coding sequence is TGTGCCAGCAGTTACCGTCTTGGATACGAGCAGTACTTC.

This clonotype was seen a handful of times. V and J are TRBV5-6 and TRBJ1-2; D is ambiguous. Trimming took 1 base from V and 2 from J, leaving 6 bases between them. The germline gives CDR1 SGHDT, CDR2 YYEEEE. The CDR3 covers 13 residues. The CDR3: CASSLTTNYGYTF. In nucleotides, the CDR3 is TGTGCCAGCAGCTTGACTACAAACTATGGCTACACCTTC. The variable domain in full, with the rest retrieved from reference TRBV5-6 and TRBJ1-2, is DAGVTQSPTHLIKTRGQQVTLRCSPKSGHDTVSWYQQALGQGPQFIFQYYEEEERQRGNFPDRFSGHQFPNYSSELNVNALLLGDSALYLCASSLTTNYGYTFGSGTRLTVV.

CDR3 sequence reads: CASSQEGPPDTDTQYF. CDR3 DNA: TGTGCCAGCAGCCAAGAGGGACCTCCTGACACAGATACGCAGTATTTT. The chain joins TRBV3-1 to TRBJ2-3, with D perhaps matching TRBD1 or TRBD2 (5 bases each). Looked up from germline, CDR1 is LGHDT and CDR2 is YNNKEL (reference sequence). CDR3 length: 16 residues. Trimming pared 0 bases from V and 2 bases from J, leaving 12 bases between.

CDR3 bases: TGCGCCAGCAGCCAAGATTCTGCCTTCTATGGCTACACCTTC. Residues: CASSQDSAFYGYTF. The chain combines TRBV4-3 with TRBJ1-2; D call uncertain. The CDR3 consists of 14 residues. V was shortened by 0 bases and J by 4 bases, with 9 bases between the two germline ends. Germline-derived CDR1 and CDR2 are LGHNA and YSLEER.

The chain links TRBV7-3 to TRBJ2-6, with 8 bases aligning to TRBD1. This CDR3 has 17 residues. V was pared by 0 bases and J by 0 bases, with 1 base of the junction left unmatched. CDR1 is SGHTA and CDR2 is FQGTGA in the germline V gene. CDR3 region: CASSLTGQGSGANVLTF. As DNA, the CDR3 is TGTGCCAGCAGCTTAACTGGACAGGGCTCTGGGGCCAACGTCCTGACTTTC.

The chain couples TRBV6-5 to TRBJ1-4; D call uncertain. V was shortened by 0 bases and J by 10 bases, with 18 bases between the two germline ends. The germline V gene encodes CDR1 MNHEY and CDR2 SVGAGI. The CDR3 totals 16 residues. The CDR3 region is CASSYSKGGLVVKLFF. CDR3 nucleotide sequence: TGTGCCAGCAGTTACTCTAAGGGCGGCTTGGTGGTAAAACTGTTTTTT.

The rearrangement links TRBV25-1 to TRBJ2-4; the match to TRBD1 covers 8 bases. The germline gives CDR1 MGHDK, CDR2 SYGVNS. The V segment lost 1 base and the J segment 9 bases; nucleotides outside the gene matches: 11. This CDR3 region has 16 residues. In DNA form, the CDR3 reads TGTGCCAGCAGTGAATCAGGCAGGGGGCGGATGGGCATTCAGTACTTC. Its translation is CASSESGRGRMGIQYF.

This clonotype was seen a few times. The rearrangement uses TRBV7-9 and TRBJ2-2; a weak D match, TRBD2 (5 bases). Per germline, CDR1 SEHNR and CDR2 FQNEAQ (reference sequence). The CDR3 totals 17 residues. Between the trimmed V and J ends, which lost 5 bases and 1 base, there was a span of 17 bases. CDR3 loop: CASSPKWLRGNTGELFF. In nucleotides, the CDR3 is TGTGCCAGCAGCCCAAAGTGGCTCCGGGGGAACACCGGGGAGCTGTTTTTT.

The chain employs TRBV19 and TRBJ2-7; 7 bases map to TRBD2. The CDR3 covers 14 residues. Germline V gene lookup returns CDR1 LNHDA and CDR2 SQIVND (reference sequence). The trim removed 6 bases at V and 5 bases at J, leaving 10 bases unmatched. CDR3 amino acids: CASSLVGGVNEQYF. The CDR3 DNA is TGTGCCAGTAGCCTAGTTGGGGGGGTCAACGAGCAGTACTTC.

This chain uses TRBV4-3 with TRBJ2-3; D is perhaps TRBD2 (5 bases). The V gene lost 2 bases and the J gene lost 1 base, with 13 bases spanning the gap. Germline lookup yields CDR1 LGHNA and CDR2 YSLEER. CDR3 length: 16 residues. CDR3 nucleotides: TGCGCCAGCAGCCAAAAAATGAGGCGGGGCACAGATACGCAGTATTTT. Its protein product is CASSQKMRRGTDTQYF.

The chain has TRBV7-7 and TRBJ1-5; D gene ambiguous. Germline V gene data show CDR1 as SSHAT and CDR2 as FNYEAQ (reference sequence). The ends were cut back, 6 bases at V and 4 bases at J, with 10 bases in the middle. CDR3 length: 13 residues. CDR3 nucleotide sequence: TGTGCCAGCAGTTGGACTGAGAATCAGCCCCAGCATTTT. Protein sequence: CASSWTENQPQHF. Full variable domain (outside the CDR3, taken from reference TRBV7-7 and TRBJ1-5): GAGVSQSPRYKVTKRGQDVTLRCDPISSHATLYWYQQALGQGPEFLTYFNYEAQPDKSGLPSDRFSAERPEGSISTLTIQRTEQRDSAMYRCASSWTENQPQHFGDGTRLSIL.

The CDR3 sequence: CASSLDGLAGVEEQYF. CDR3 in DNA: TGTGCCAGCAGCTTAGATGGACTAGCGGGAGTTGAAGAGCAGTACTTC. The chain is built from TRBV7-2 and TRBJ2-7, with 13 bases fitting TRBD2. CDR1 and CDR2 from the germline V gene are SGHTA and FQGNSA. There are 16 residues in the CDR3. V lost 1 base to trimming and J lost 7 bases; unmatched junction nucleotides: 7.

The V call is TRBV4-1, the J call TRBJ1-1; D ambiguous. Trimming left V 0 bases short and J 9 bases short, with 11 bases between. Germline-derived CDR1 and CDR2 are MGHRA and YSYEKL. The CDR3 is 13 amino acids. In DNA form, the CDR3 reads TGCGCCAGCAGCCAAGATGGGTTTACTCAAGCTTTCTTT. Translated: CASSQDGFTQAFF.

This clonotype has more than one count but fewer than ten. This chain connects TRBV4-1 to TRBJ2-7, with 9 bases lining up with TRBD1. CDR1 is MGHRA and CDR2 is YSYEKL in the germline V gene. V was clipped by 1 base and J by 2 bases; unmatched bases: 9. The CDR3 covers 17 residues. CDR3 bases: TGCGCCAGCAGCCAAGGTTGGGGGAGACAGGGGGCCTACGAGCAGTACTTC. It translates to CASSQGWGRQGAYEQYF.

This clonotype was detected only a few times. CDR3 sequence: CASSHDRLNTEAFF. The CDR3 DNA sequence: TGTGCCAGCAGCCACGACAGGTTGAACACTGAAGCTTTCTTT. This chain uses TRBV4-2 with TRBJ1-1, with TRBD1 as a possible D gene (6 bases). Per germline, CDR1 LGHNA and CDR2 YNFKEQ. V lost 3 bases and J lost 0, with 8 bases in between. The CDR3 sequence is 14 residues long.

This clonotype has a handful of counts. The chain employs TRBV7-9 and TRBJ2-1, with D tentatively TRBD1 (5 bases). The germline gives CDR1 SEHNR, CDR2 FQNEAQ (reference sequence). The CDR3 extends over 13 amino acids. V lost 5 bases and J 4 bases, leaving 9 bases between the germline ends. The CDR3 region has the DNA TGTGCCAGCAGCGGCCAGGGATACAATGAGCAGTTCTTC. Its translation is CASSGQGYNEQFF.

The chain has TRBV15 and TRBJ2-5; D is unresolved. Germline-derived CDR1 and CDR2 are LNHNV and YYDKDF (reference sequence). The V end lost 1 base, the J end lost 6 bases, and 9 bases lay between the germline ends. This CDR3 is built from 13 residues. CDR3 sequence: CATSRVPLKTQYF. CDR3 in DNA: TGTGCCACCAGCAGAGTGCCGCTGAAGACCCAGTACTTC.

The chain carries TRBV28 and TRBJ2-5; no reliable D call. V dropped 3 bases and J dropped 5 bases, with 16 bases sitting between them. Germline-derived CDR1 and CDR2 are MDHEN and SYDVKM. This CDR3 region has 15 residues. The DNA for the CDR3 is TGTGCCAGCAGTTTCTCGGCAGGAACCGGGGAGACCCAGTACTTC. This gives the protein CASSFSAGTGETQYF.

The sample holds many counts of this clonotype. The rearrangement uses TRBV7-9 and TRBJ1-2, with 7 bases aligning to TRBD1. With V trimmed by 5 bases and J by 4 bases, 10 bases remained unmatched. From germline, CDR1 is SEHNR and CDR2 FQNEAQ (reference sequence). This CDR3 comprises 15 residues. The chain's CDR3 is CASSPPGTDGYGYTF. The CDR3, as DNA: TGTGCCAGCAGCCCTCCCGGGACAGACGGCTATGGCTACACCTTC.

Only a few counts were recorded for this clonotype. V usage is TRBV5-1 and J usage is TRBJ1-6, with 7 bases identical to TRBD1. The length of the CDR3 is 13 residues. Unmatched junction bases numbered 3, after V lost 7 bases and J lost 5 bases. In germline, CDR1 is SGHRS, CDR2 YFSETQ. The CDR3 DNA reads TGCGCCAGCCGGGACAGTAATAATTCACCCCTCCACTTT. It specifies CASRDSNNSPLHF. Full variable domain (outside the CDR3, taken from reference TRBV5-1 and TRBJ1-6): KAGVTQTPRYLIKTRGQQVTLSCSPISGHRSVSWYQQTPGQGLQFLFEYFSETQRNKGNFPGRFSGRQFSNSRSEMNVSTLELGDSALYLCASRDSNNSPLHFGNGTRLTVT.

The V gene is TRBV7-2, the J gene TRBJ2-3, with TRBD2 matching over 8 bases. With V trimmed by 3 bases and J by 2 bases, 1 base remained unmatched. This CDR3 has 14 amino acids. From germline, CDR1 is SGHTA and CDR2 FQGNSA. CDR3 loop: CASSLTSATDTQYF. The CDR3, as DNA: TGTGCCAGCAGCTTGACTAGCGCCACAGATACGCAGTATTTT.

This clonotype was observed a few times. The chain employs TRBV12-3 or TRBV12-4 and TRBJ1-1, with a weak D call TRBD1 (5 bases). The V end lost 3 bases, the J end lost 2 bases, and 13 bases lay between the germline ends. The CDR3 loop spans 15 amino acids. Here the CDR3 reads CASSFPQVLNTEAFF. CDR3 nucleotides: TGTGCCAGCAGTTTCCCACAGGTCTTAAACACTGAAGCTTTCTTT.

In its sample, this clonotype was seen a few times. The V call is TRBV6-5, the J call TRBJ2-5, with D maybe TRBD1 (6 bases). There are 14 residues in the CDR3. Looked up from germline, CDR1 is MNHEY and CDR2 is SVGAGI. The ends were cut back, 5 bases at V and 0 bases at J, with 10 bases in the middle. The CDR3 here is CASSTTGYQETQYF. CDR3 nucleotides: TGTGCCAGCAGTACTACAGGGTACCAAGAGACCCAGTACTTC.